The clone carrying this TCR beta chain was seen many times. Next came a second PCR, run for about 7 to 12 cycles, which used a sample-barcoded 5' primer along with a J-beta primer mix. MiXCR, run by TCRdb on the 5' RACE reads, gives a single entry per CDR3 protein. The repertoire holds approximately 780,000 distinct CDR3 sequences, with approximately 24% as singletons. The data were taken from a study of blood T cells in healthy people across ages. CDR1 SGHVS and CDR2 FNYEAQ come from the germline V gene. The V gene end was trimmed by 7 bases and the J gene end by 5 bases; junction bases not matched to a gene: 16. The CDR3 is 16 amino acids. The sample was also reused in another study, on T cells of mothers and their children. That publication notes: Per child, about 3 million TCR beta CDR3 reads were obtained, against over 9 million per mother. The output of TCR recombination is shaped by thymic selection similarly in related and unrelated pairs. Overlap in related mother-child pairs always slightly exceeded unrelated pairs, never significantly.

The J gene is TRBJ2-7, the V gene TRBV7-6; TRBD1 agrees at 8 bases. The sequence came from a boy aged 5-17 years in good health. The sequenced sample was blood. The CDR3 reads CASTPTAGQGPHEQYF. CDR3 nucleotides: TGTGCCAGCACCCCTACGGCTGGACAGGGTCCCCACGAGCAGTACTTC.